Listed below are T cell receptor beta chains from one sample, sequenced in a study of control samples from healthy donors and cancer patients. Repertoires were generated with immunoSEQ multiplex PCR, while TCRdb's copy carries only in-frame clones and drops some. This table holds tens of thousands of clones, 90% found once. Specimen: blood. These TCRs come from a young woman in good health. CDR3s include the opening cysteine and the closing phenylalanine or tryptophan. The order of the fields is J gene, D gene, V gene, clone size, CDR3 DNA, CDR3 protein. A D gene is named only where the DNA matches it firmly. Size is omitted from some rows. Given values are once, few, many or a class for expanded clones.

TRBJ1-3,.,TRBV2,.,TGTGCCAGCAGTGAATTGAGGACAACTGGAAACACCATATATTTT,CASSELRTTGNTIYF
TRBJ1-6,.,TRBV7-8,.,TGTGCCAGCAGCTTTTCGGGGAAGGATTCACCCCTCCACTTT,CASSFSGKDSPLHF
TRBJ2-3,.,TRBV2,few,TGTGCCAGCAAGGGCTCGGTAGGCACAGATACGCAGTATTTT,CASKGSVGTDTQYF
TRBJ1-2,.,TRBV6-4,.,TGTGCCAGCACCCCAGGGGCAGGGAAGGGCTACACCTTC,CASTPGAGKGYTF
TRBJ1-3,.,TRBV29-1,.,TGCAGCGTAGAGGTACCGGGCCCTGGAAACACCATATATTTT,CSVEVPGPGNTIYF
TRBJ2-7,.,TRBV5-8,.,TGTGCCAGCAGCTTAAGAGGACAGAACTCCTACGAGCAGTACTTC,CASSLRGQNSYEQYF
TRBJ1-2,.,TRBV12-5,.,TGTGCTAGTGGTACACAGGTGACTCTTCCTAACTATGGCTACACCTTC,CASGTQVTLPNYGYTF
TRBJ2-7,.,TRBV6-5,.,TGTGCCAGCAGTTACCAACCAGGGCAATCCTACGAGCAGTACTTC,CASSYQPGQSYEQYF
TRBJ2-2,.,TRBV11-2,.,TGTGCCAGCAGCTCGGCGGGCCTGAACACCGGGGAGCTGTTTTTT,CASSSAGLNTGELFF
TRBJ2-7,.,TRBV2,once,TGTGCCAGCAGAGCCGACACGGGCATTTCCTACGAGCAGTACTTC,CASRADTGISYEQYF
TRBJ2-3,.,TRBV27,.,TGTGCCAGCAGTTTTTCAGGGGCTTATTCGATAGATACGCAGTATTTT,CASSFSGAYSIDTQYF
TRBJ2-2,TRBD1,TRBV5-1,few,TGCGCCAGCAGCCCGGACAGGGGGCTTAACACCGGGGAGCTGTTTTTT,CASSPDRGLNTGELFF
TRBJ1-1,.,TRBV6-6,.,TGTGCCAGCAGTTACTCGGCCAATGGCGACACTGAAGCTTTCTTT,CASSYSANGDTEAFF
TRBJ1-2,.,TRBV5-5,.,TGTGCCAGCAGCCCGACGATGACAGGTCCCCCCCCAATTGGTGGCTACACCTTC,CASSPTMTGPPPIGGYTF
TRBJ2-3,TRBD2,TRBV2,once,TGTGCCAGCACCCAATACCTACCGGGACTAGCTACAGATACGCAGTATTTT,CASTQYLPGLATDTQYF
TRBJ2-5,.,TRBV5-1,.,TGCGCCAGCAGCTTGGGCGTGTATCGGAAGCAAGAGACCCAGTACTTC,CASSLGVYRKQETQYF
TRBJ1-2,TRBD1,TRBV2,.,TGTGCCAGGGGCGAGTTCTCAGGGGGCTATTATGGCTACACCTTC,CARGEFSGGYYGYTF
TRBJ2-6,.,TRBV19,.,TGTGCCAGTAGTCCTTCGGGGGCTGGGGCCAACGTCCTGACTTTC,CASSPSGAGANVLTF
TRBJ2-1,TRBD2,TRBV18,.,TGTGCCAGCTCACCGGGGCTAGCGGACAACAATGAGCAGTTCTTC,CASSPGLADNNEQFF
TRBJ1-1,.,TRBV27,.,TGTGCCAGCAGTCCCTACAGGCAGAACACTGAAGCTTTCTTT,CASSPYRQNTEAFF